What follows are 13 T cell receptor beta chains derived from one specimen sequenced in a study of CD8+CD57+ T cells in acquired aplastic anemia (dated by TCRdb to the late 2010s). Sequencing was performed on an Illumina HiSeq 2000. Genomic DNA was used as template for profiling of TCR beta VDJ combinations and CDR3 sequences. TCRdb's own reprocessing of the public reads used fastp at Q25 and MiXCR and kept productive beta chains. Identical CDR3 protein sequences are pooled into one entry, listed with their most common genes and DNA. The sample yields some 130,000 distinct CDR3 sequences; around 41% were counted once. Jointly, the top ten make up 7.5% to 9.5% of the sample. The specimen was sorted CD4+, CD8+, or CD8+CD57+ T cells (not recorded which) from PBMCs. These receptors originate from a human donor in good health, serving as a control.

This sequence joins TRBV14 and TRBJ2-7; D is undetermined. The CDR3 has 15 amino acids. The germline gives CDR1 SGHDN, CDR2 FVKESK. The V end lost 3 bases, the J end lost 2 bases, and 14 bases lay between the germline ends. CDR3 protein: CASSHRPQDPYEQYF. The CDR3 DNA is TGTGCCAGCAGCCACCGCCCGCAGGACCCCTACGAGCAGTACTTC.

This clonotype has ten or more counts. The chain joins TRBV2 to TRBJ2-3; a possible D gene is TRBD1 (5 bases). The CDR3 totals 15 residues. V was shortened by 4 bases and J by 4 bases, with 15 bases between the two germline ends. In germline, CDR1 is SNHLY, CDR2 FYNNEI. The CDR3 sequence is CASSGVRGGADTQYF. CDR3 bases: TGTGCCAGCAGTGGTGTAAGGGGTGGGGCAGATACGCAGTATTTT.

This chain connects TRBV6-1 to TRBJ2-3; 10 bases align to TRBD2. The germline V gene has CDR1 MNHNS and CDR2 SASEGT. The CDR3 covers 17 residues. The V gene end was trimmed by 3 bases and the J gene end by 5 bases; junction bases not matched to a gene: 11. CDR3 bases: TGTGCCAGCAGTGATTGGGCTAGCGGGGGCCTCGGAGATACGCAGTATTTT. Amino acids: CASSDWASGGLGDTQYF.

Many counts were recorded for this clonotype. The gene calls are TRBV29-1 and TRBJ2-1; 9 bases match TRBD1. Germline V gene lookup returns CDR1 SQVTM and CDR2 ANQGSEA. V was clipped by 2 bases and J by 2 bases; unmatched bases: 4. The CDR3 runs to 15 residues. CDR3 DNA sequence: TGCAGCGTTGAATCGAGGGACAGGGCCTACAATGAGCAGTTCTTC. This gives the protein CSVESRDRAYNEQFF.

To note about this clonotype: A much bigger clone sits one base away, suggesting this may be a read error. The chain recombines TRBV19 with TRBJ1-5; tentative D call: TRBD1 (6 bases). The CDR3 totals 16 residues. The germline gives CDR1 LNHDA, CDR2 SQIVND (reference sequence). CDR3 DNA: TGTGCCAGTCGTATTACACTTTACGGCCAGGGGCAGCCCCAGCATTTT. As protein: CASRITLYGQGQPQHF.

This rearrangement joins TRBV6-1 to TRBJ1-6; 7 bases agree with TRBD1. Trimming cost V 7 bases and J 5 bases; bases outside gene matches: 5. Germline V lookup: CDR1 MNHNS, CDR2 SASEGT. CDR3 length: 14 residues. The CDR3 protein is CASMLTGNNSPLHF. The DNA of the CDR3 is TGTGCCAGCATGTTGACAGGGAATAATTCACCCCTCCACTTT.

This clonotype was picked up one time. This rearrangement joins TRBV11-2 to TRBJ2-1, with TRBD2 matching 11 bases. The CDR3 length is 15 residues. Germline values: CDR1 SGHAT, CDR2 FQNNGV. The V segment lost 5 bases and the J segment 5 bases; nucleotides outside the gene matches: 5. This chain's CDR3 is CASSPRLAGNNEQFF. The CDR3 region has the DNA TGTGCCAGCAGCCCTAGACTAGCGGGGAACAATGAGCAGTTCTTC. The variable domain in full, completed from reference TRBV11-2 and TRBJ2-1, reads EAGVAQSPRYKIIEKRQSVAFWCNPISGHATLYWYQQILGQGPKLLIQFQNNGVVDDSQLPKDRFSAERLKGVDSTLKIQPAKLEDSAVYLCASSPRLAGNNEQFFGPGTRLTVL.

This chain connects TRBV11-1 to TRBJ2-1, with no clear D. Germline CDR1 and CDR2: SGHAT and FQDESV (reference sequence). CDR3 length: 14 amino acids. V shed 4 bases and J shed 9 bases, with 16 bases lying between them. The CDR3 protein is CASSSDEASVEQFF. DNA of the CDR3: TGTGCCAGCAGCTCAGACGAAGCTTCCGTTGAGCAGTTCTTC. The complete variable domain, with remaining parts taken from reference TRBV11-1 and TRBJ2-1, reads EAEVAQSPRYKITEKSQAVAFWCDPISGHATLYWYRQILGQGPELLVQFQDESVVDDSQLPKDRFSAERLKGVDSTLKIQPAELGDSAMYLCASSSDEASVEQFFGPGTRLTVL.

DNA for the CDR3: TGCAGTGCTAGAGATGGGGGCAGCTACAATGAGCAGTTCTTC. Its protein is CSARDGGSYNEQFF. The chain combines TRBV20-1 with TRBJ2-1; a possible D gene is TRBD1 (6 bases). This CDR3 region has 14 residues. Germline loops: CDR1 DFQATT, CDR2 SNEGSKA (reference sequence). Trimming shortened V by 0 bases and J by 3 bases, and 9 bases separated the two germline ends.

A remark on this clonotype: A much larger clone sits a single nucleotide away, making a read error possible. This chain joins TRBV11-3 and TRBJ1-4, with no clear D. V dropped 1 base and J dropped 7 bases, with 7 bases sitting between them. The CDR3 is made up of 13 amino acids. Germline CDR1 SGHNT, CDR2 YENEEA. CDR3 amino acids: CASSLVACEKLFF. Here the CDR3 DNA reads TGTGCCAGCAGCTTAGTGGCCTGTGAAAAACTGTTTTTT.

This clonotype has at least ten counts. This rearrangement joins TRBV5-4 to TRBJ2-5; maybe TRBD2 (7 bases). CDR1 and CDR2 (germline): SGHNT, YYREEE (reference sequence). V was trimmed by 4 bases and J by 5 bases, leaving 15 bases between them. The CDR3 length is 14 residues. The CDR3 sequence: CASSEWGGYETQYF. The CDR3 coding sequence is TGTGCCAGCAGCGAATGGGGGGGCTACGAGACCCAGTACTTC.

Comments on this clonotype: This may be a read error, as it is one base from a much larger clone. The chain carries TRBV9 and TRBJ2-4; D possibly corresponds to TRBD2 (6 bases). Trimming left V 0 bases short and J 11 bases short, with 18 bases between. The germline V gene has CDR1 SGDLS and CDR2 YYNGEE. CDR3 length: 15 residues. Written as DNA, the CDR3 is TGTGCCAGCAGCGTAGCTCCGGGGGTGGAATACGTTCAGTACTTC. Its translation is CASSVAPGVEYVQYF.

The rearrangement uses TRBV20-1 and TRBJ2-7; 9 positions match TRBD1. CDR1 and CDR2 (germline): DFQATT, SNEGSKA (reference sequence). CDR3 length: 15 residues. Trimming took 4 bases from V and 5 from J; bases not matched to a gene: 12. CDR3 loop: CSAINLGQGRDEQYF. As DNA, the CDR3 is TGCAGTGCTATCAACCTGGGACAGGGCAGGGACGAGCAGTACTTC.